A selection of T cell receptor beta chains follows, all from one sample in a study of T-cell reconstitution after alpha-beta-depleted transplantation in children. MiXCR, run by TCRdb on the PCR reads, gives a single entry per CDR3 protein. The table includes more than 200,000 distinct CDR3 sequences, roughly 23% detected once. The sequenced sample was PBMCs, obtained before TCRalphabeta/CD19-depleted stem cell transplant. The receptors originated from a girl aged 2 to 9 with Fanconi anemia, due to receive a stem cell transplant. The CDR3 runs from the conserved cysteine through the conserved F or W. The order of the fields is D gene, J gene, clone size, V gene, CDR3 length, CDR3 protein, CDR3 DNA. The D gene is left open where the match is weak. Expanded clones get a size class; other rows say once, few or many, or leave the size out.

NA	TRBJ2-7	many	TRBV12-3/TRBV12-4	15	CASSFIGSTIDEQYF	TGTGCCAGCAGTTTCATCGGGAGTACCATCGACGAGCAGTACTTC
NA	TRBJ1-1	many	TRBV25-1	13	CASSANKQAIAFF	TGTGCCAGCAGTGCTAACAAACAGGCAATAGCTTTCTTT
TRBD1	TRBJ2-7	many	TRBV3-1	14	CASSQPGTANEQYF	TGTGCCAGCAGCCAACCCGGGACAGCTAACGAGCAGTACTTC
NA	TRBJ2-7	NA	TRBV7-6	13	CASSLASDYEQYF	TGTGCCAGCAGCTTAGCGTCGGACTACGAGCAGTACTTC
TRBD2	TRBJ2-1	many	TRBV29-1	14	CSAPAGGGEIEQFF	TGCAGCGCTCCAGCGGGAGGTGGGGAAATTGAGCAGTTCTTC
TRBD2	TRBJ2-7	once	TRBV29-1	15	CSVEWASGTVYEQYF	TGCAGCGTTGAATGGGCTAGCGGGACGGTATACGAGCAGTACTTC
NA	TRBJ2-3	NA	TRBV7-2	16	CASSVARGGGADTQYF	TGTGCCAGCAGCGTAGCGAGGGGCGGAGGGGCAGATACGCAGTATTTT
TRBD2	TRBJ2-2	NA	TRBV29-1	20	CSVAGGKTSGSLGNTGELFF	TGCAGCGTTGCCGGGGGCAAGACTAGCGGGAGTCTAGGGAACACCGGGGAGCTGTTTTTT
NA	TRBJ1-4	NA	TRBV18	16	CASSPTNRQLNEKLFF	TGTGCCAGCTCCCCCACGAACAGACAGCTTAATGAAAAACTGTTTTTT
NA	TRBJ1-1	NA	TRBV5-1	13	CASTRDMSAEAFF	TGCGCCAGCACCAGGGACATGAGCGCTGAAGCTTTCTTT
NA	TRBJ2-1	many	TRBV20-1	12	CSAQRGSYEQFF	TGCAGTGCTCAGCGCGGTTCTTATGAGCAGTTCTTC
TRBD2	TRBJ2-1	many	TRBV4-1	17	CASSQEPSSRGNNEQFF	TGCGCCAGCAGCCAAGAACCCTCGTCGCGGGGGAATAATGAGCAGTTCTTC
NA	TRBJ2-1	NA	TRBV20-1	15	CSADATRGLLDEQFF	TGCAGTGCCGACGCTACGCGGGGGCTGTTGGATGAGCAGTTCTTC
NA	TRBJ1-3	NA	TRBV28	15	CASSFKGISGNTIYF	TGTGCCAGCAGTTTCAAGGGAATCTCTGGAAACACCATATATTTT
TRBD1	TRBJ2-7	once	TRBV6-1	14	CASSRPGQGDEQYF	TGTGCCAGCAGTCGTCCGGGACAGGGAGACGAGCAGTACTTC
NA	TRBJ2-1	many	TRBV5-5	14	CASSSTGSYNEQFF	TGTGCCAGCAGCTCTACAGGGTCCTACAATGAGCAGTTCTTC
TRBD2	TRBJ2-1	NA	TRBV20-1	12	CSAASFSGRVFF	TGCAGTGCCGCCAGCTTTAGCGGGAGGGTGTTCTTC
NA	TRBJ1-1	few	TRBV28	14	CASSLWTENTEAFF	TGTGCCAGCAGTTTATGGACAGAGAACACTGAAGCTTTCTTT
NA	TRBJ2-1	NA	TRBV9	13	CASSTDVYNEQFF	TGTGCCAGCTCCACCGATGTCTACAATGAGCAGTTCTTC
TRBD2	TRBJ2-7	NA	TRBV29-1	14	CSARLAGVNYEQYF	TGCAGCGCACGACTAGCGGGAGTAAACTACGAGCAGTACTTC
NA	TRBJ2-7	many	TRBV29-1	15	CSVGVGGGWYDEQYF	TGCAGCGTTGGGGTGGGTGGAGGTTGGTACGACGAGCAGTACTTC
NA	TRBJ2-7	few	TRBV12-3/TRBV12-4	14	CASSPTGARYEQYF	TGTGCCAGCAGTCCCACCGGGGCGCGCTACGAGCAGTACTTC
NA	TRBJ2-7	few	TRBV15	13	CATRGPAAYEQYF	TGTGCCACCAGGGGGCCGGCTGCCTACGAGCAGTACTTC
NA	TRBJ2-2	NA	TRBV7-9	13	CASSFAVGGELFF	TGTGCCAGCAGCTTCGCTGTGGGTGGGGAGCTGTTTTTT
TRBD2	TRBJ2-2	NA	TRBV7-9	16	CASSPGLAGKTGELFF	TGTGCCAGCAGCCCGGGACTAGCGGGAAAGACGGGGGAGCTGTTTTTT
TRBD1	TRBJ1-1	NA	TRBV5-5	16	CASSLLNRGMNTEAFF	TGTGCCAGCAGCTTACTTAACAGGGGAATGAACACTGAAGCTTTCTTT
NA	TRBJ2-5	NA	TRBV23-1	15	CASSQSPPGQETQYF	TGCGCCAGCAGTCAATCGCCCCCGGGTCAAGAGACCCAGTACTTC
TRBD2	TRBJ2-5	few	TRBV25-1	16	CASSDRILAGVETQYF	TGTGCCAGCAGTGATCGTATACTAGCGGGGGTGGAGACCCAGTACTTC
NA	TRBJ2-7	many	TRBV5-6	14	CASSFGVSIYEQYF	TGTGCCAGCAGCTTCGGGGTGTCAATCTACGAGCAGTACTTC
NA	TRBJ2-2	many	TRBV20-1	16	CSARPPPGGATGELFF	TGCAGTGCTAGACCCCCCCCCGGCGGGGCCACCGGGGAGCTGTTTTTT
NA	TRBJ2-7	few	TRBV29-1	10	CSVLSYEQYF	TGCAGCGTCTTATCTTACGAGCAGTACTTC
TRBD2	TRBJ2-5	NA	TRBV20-1	16	CSASPLAGGIQETQYF	TGCAGTGCTAGTCCGCTAGCGGGAGGGATTCAAGAGACCCAGTACTTC
NA	TRBJ2-7	many	TRBV29-1	12	CSVMDGSYEQYF	TGCAGCGTAATGGACGGATCCTACGAGCAGTACTTC
TRBD2	TRBJ2-7	few	TRBV24-1	16	CATSDPTSGGAHEQYF	TGTGCCACCAGTGATCCGACTAGCGGGGGGGCCCACGAGCAGTACTTC
NA	TRBJ2-1	NA	TRBV20-1	15	CSARDPAENYNEQFF	TGCAGTGCTAGAGATCCAGCGGAGAATTACAATGAGCAGTTCTTC
NA	TRBJ2-3	many	TRBV15	15	CATSAHRDVTDTQYF	TGTGCCACCAGCGCTCATAGGGATGTCACAGATACGCAGTATTTT
NA	TRBJ2-3	few	TRBV5-8	16	CASSGQTDPSTDTQYF	TGTGCCAGCAGCGGTCAAACAGATCCTAGCACAGATACGCAGTATTTT
NA	TRBJ2-3	few	TRBV7-2	16	CASSVPHGAVPDTQYF	TGTGCCAGCAGCGTCCCCCATGGGGCGGTTCCAGATACGCAGTATTTT
TRBD2	TRBJ2-7	few	TRBV29-1	17	CSVTGLAGGLSRYEQYF	TGCAGCGTCACCGGACTAGCGGGGGGCCTATCACGCTACGAGCAGTACTTC
NA	TRBJ2-3	few	TRBV28	12	CASSSVRDTQYF	TGTGCCAGCAGTTCCGTGCGGGATACGCAGTATTTT
TRBD2	TRBJ2-3	NA	TRBV20-1	14	CSARKAGASDTQYF	TGCAGTGCCCGTAAAGCGGGAGCATCAGATACGCAGTATTTT
NA	TRBJ2-1	few	TRBV6-4	13	CASSEGSYNEQFF	TGTGCCAGCAGTGAGGGCTCATACAATGAGCAGTTCTTC
TRBD2	TRBJ2-7	NA	TRBV6-5	15	CASSWEGRSRNEQYF	TGTGCCAGCAGTTGGGAGGGGAGATCGAGGAACGAGCAGTACTTC